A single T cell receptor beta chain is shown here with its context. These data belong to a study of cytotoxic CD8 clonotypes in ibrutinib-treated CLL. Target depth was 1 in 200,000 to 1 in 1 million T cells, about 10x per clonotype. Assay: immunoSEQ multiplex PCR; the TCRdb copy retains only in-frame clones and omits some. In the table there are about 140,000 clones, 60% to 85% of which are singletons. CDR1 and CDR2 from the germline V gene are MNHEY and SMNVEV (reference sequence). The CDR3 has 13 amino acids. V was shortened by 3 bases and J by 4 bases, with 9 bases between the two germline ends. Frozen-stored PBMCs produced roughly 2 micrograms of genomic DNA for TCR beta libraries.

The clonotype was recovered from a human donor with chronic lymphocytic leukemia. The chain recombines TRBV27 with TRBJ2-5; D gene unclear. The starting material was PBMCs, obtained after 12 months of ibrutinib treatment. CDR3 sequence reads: CASSFVFRETQYF. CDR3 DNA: TGTGCCAGCAGTTTTGTCTTTCGAGAGACCCAGTACTTC.